Listed below are T cell receptor beta chains from one sample, sequenced in a study of identical twins. TCRdb re-derived calls from the 5' RACE reads in MiXCR, one entry per CDR3 protein. The sample consists of fewer than 650,000 distinct CDR3 sequences, 7% to 7.5% of them appearing once. Separately, the same data were catalogued under a study of yellow fever vaccine responses in identical twins.

The sample taken for sequencing was PBMCs. Every receptor here comes from a woman younger than 30 in good health. Each CDR3 is given with its conserved first and last residue. Fields, in order: J gene, V gene, clone size, D gene, CDR3 protein, CDR3 DNA. The D gene is left open where the match is weak. The size entry is marked missing in some rows and otherwise reads once, few, many or a size class.

j_call: TRBJ2-5; v_call: TRBV20-1; clone_size: -; d_call: -; cdr3_aa: CSARVRGVGETQYF; cdr3_nt: TGCAGTGCTAGAGTCCGCGGGGTGGGAGAGACCCAGTACTTC
j_call: TRBJ1-6; v_call: TRBV7-9; clone_size: -; d_call: -; cdr3_aa: CASSPSTGLNSPLHF; cdr3_nt: TGTGCCAGCAGCCCATCCACAGGGTTAAATTCACCCCTCCACTTT
j_call: TRBJ1-2; v_call: TRBV20-1; clone_size: many; d_call: -; cdr3_aa: CSAGDNNYGYTF; cdr3_nt: TGCAGTGCTGGGGACAACAACTATGGCTACACCTTC
j_call: TRBJ1-3; v_call: TRBV5-1; clone_size: few; d_call: -; cdr3_aa: CASSPAVYSGNTIYF; cdr3_nt: TGCGCCAGCAGCCCGGCAGTGTACTCTGGAAACACCATATATTTT
j_call: TRBJ2-1; v_call: TRBV7-9; clone_size: few; d_call: TRBD2; cdr3_aa: CASDNDLAVDYNEQFF; cdr3_nt: TGTGCCAGCGACAATGACCTAGCGGTCGACTACAATGAGCAGTTCTTC
j_call: TRBJ1-6; v_call: TRBV3-1; clone_size: -; d_call: TRBD1; cdr3_aa: CASSQRTGRNSPLHF; cdr3_nt: TGTGCCAGCAGCCAACGGACAGGGAGGAATTCACCCCTCCACTTT
j_call: TRBJ2-1; v_call: TRBV10-3; clone_size: many; d_call: TRBD2; cdr3_aa: CAISEAGGSMDEQFF; cdr3_nt: TGTGCCATCAGTGAGGCGGGGGGGTCCATGGATGAGCAGTTCTTC
j_call: TRBJ2-2; v_call: TRBV4-1; clone_size: -; d_call: TRBD1; cdr3_aa: CASSRGTGGNGELFF; cdr3_nt: TGCGCCAGCAGCCGCGGGACAGGGGGCAACGGGGAGCTGTTTTTT
j_call: TRBJ2-5; v_call: TRBV2; clone_size: few; d_call: TRBD1; cdr3_aa: CASNTGTGFETQYF; cdr3_nt: TGTGCCAGTAACACCGGGACAGGGTTTGAGACCCAGTACTTC
j_call: TRBJ1-6; v_call: TRBV27; clone_size: few; d_call: -; cdr3_aa: CASNLQGSNSPLHF; cdr3_nt: TGTGCCAGCAATTTGCAGGGCTCGAATTCACCCCTCCACTTT
j_call: TRBJ2-7; v_call: TRBV20-1; clone_size: -; d_call: -; cdr3_aa: CSARGPPEQYF; cdr3_nt: TGCAGTGCTAGAGGCCCGCCCGAGCAGTACTTC
j_call: TRBJ1-5; v_call: TRBV20-1; clone_size: -; d_call: TRBD1; cdr3_aa: CSAREDRLNQPQHF; cdr3_nt: TGCAGTGCTAGGGAGGACAGGCTCAATCAGCCCCAGCATTTT
j_call: TRBJ2-1; v_call: TRBV10-3; clone_size: -; d_call: TRBD2; cdr3_aa: CAIRDLAGGSYNEQFF; cdr3_nt: TGTGCCATCAGGGACTTAGCGGGAGGTTCCTACAATGAGCAGTTCTTC